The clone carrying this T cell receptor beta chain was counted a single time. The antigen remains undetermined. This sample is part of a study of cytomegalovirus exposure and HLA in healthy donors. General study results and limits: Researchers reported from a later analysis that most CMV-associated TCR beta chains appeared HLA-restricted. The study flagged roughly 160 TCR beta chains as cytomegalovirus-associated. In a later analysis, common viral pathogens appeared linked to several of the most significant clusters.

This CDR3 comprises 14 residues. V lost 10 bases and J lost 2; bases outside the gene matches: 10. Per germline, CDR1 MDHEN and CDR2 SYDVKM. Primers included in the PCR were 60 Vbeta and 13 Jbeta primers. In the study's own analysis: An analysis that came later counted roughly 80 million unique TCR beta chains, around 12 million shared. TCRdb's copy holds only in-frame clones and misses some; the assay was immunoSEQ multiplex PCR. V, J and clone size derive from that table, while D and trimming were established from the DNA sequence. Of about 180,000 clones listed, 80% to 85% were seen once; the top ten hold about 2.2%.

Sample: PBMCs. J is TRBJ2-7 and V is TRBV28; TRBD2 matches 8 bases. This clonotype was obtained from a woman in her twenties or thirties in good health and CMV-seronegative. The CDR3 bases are TGTGCCACCAATCGCGGGGGGCTGGCCTACGAGCAGTACTTC. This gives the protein CATNRGGLAYEQYF. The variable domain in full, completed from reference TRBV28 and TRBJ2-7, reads DVKVTQSSRYLVKRTGEKVFLECVQDMDHENMFWYRQDPGLGLRLIYFSYDVKMKEKGDIPEGYSVSREKKERFSLILESASTNQTSMYLCATNRGGLAYEQYFGPGTRLTVT.